Given below is one T cell receptor beta chain in context. This clone was found a few times. Its antigen is currently not known. No base qualities exist here, and no much larger clone lies one base off it. This record belongs to a study of CD8+ T cells in alopecia areata listed by TCRdb under 2018. Notes on the research overall: Treated patients were enrolled in an open-label pilot trial of oral tofacitinib, 5 to 10 mg twice daily, for moderate-to-severe alopecia areata. Patients received tofacitinib for 6 to 18 months and were then followed off drug for 6 months to check for delayed response and recurrence. Disease severity in treated patients was measured with the SALT score, which quantifies the percentage of affected scalp surface area. In both human patients and the C3H/HeJ mouse model, the study applied high-throughput TCRbeta sequencing to look at T cell clonal expansion in alopecia areata. Scalp tissue and sorted CD4+ and CD8+ peripheral blood T cells from patchy and totalis/universalis alopecia areata patients and from healthy controls were covered by human TCRbeta sequencing. Tofacitinib-treated patients had biopsies at baseline and at 4 and 24 weeks of treatment, with a later scalp biopsy in several patients. Scalp clonality was compared among normal scalp (n=4), patchy alopecia areata scalp (n=8), and alopecia totalis/universalis scalp (n=8). The RNA source kit depended on sample type: the PAXgene miRNA kit for fixed scalp, the miRNeasy kit for PBMCs, and the RNeasy kit for mouse skin. TCRbeta CDR3 regions were amplified by immunoSEQ multiplex PCR with 35 Vbeta forward and 13 Jbeta reverse primers. Study-level results and caveats: Because the treated cohort was small and had only one nonresponder, larger studies are needed to examine links between baseline CD8+ expansion and response. Shared TCR sequences between patients were less evident than in mice, which may be partly attributable to HLA diversity in the patient population. Tofacitinib significantly decreased scalp clonality and the number of expanded CD8+ clones among the top 100 scalp clones. Scalp TCR repertoire analysis is complicated because resident alphabeta T cells in normal human skin are also sequenced, whereas mouse skin is dominated by gammadelta T cells. Higher clonality and more expanded CD8+ clones were observed in lesional scalp than in normal scalp, particularly in alopecia totalis/universalis, a finding suggestive of antigenic drive. During tofacitinib treatment, many expanded lesional clones stuck around in both scalp and blood, and this persistence may partly explain why relapse happens after treatment is stopped.

The trim is 7 bases for V and 7 bases for J, with a gap of 13 bases between the germline ends. CDR1 and CDR2 (SNHLY, FYNNEI) derive from the germline V gene. Spanning cysteine to phenylalanine, the CDR3 consists of 12 amino acids. Kept here is only the CDR3 DNA, which spans 36 bases and is read in frame from base 1. Libraries were made using the immunoSEQ multiplex PCR assay. For TCR sequencing, RNA was extracted from every sample and reverse transcribed into cDNA to serve as template. First-strand cDNA was synthesized with SuperScript III using a 2:1 mix of oligo-dT and random hexamers. A synthetic immune receptor repertoire was used to gauge amplification bias, and whatever bias remained was removed computationally. In the authors' own workflow: Raw reads were preprocessed to remove errors, and CDR3 was defined according to IMGT conventions as the region from the conserved cysteine to phenylalanine. To get clonality, Shannon entropy was normalized by log2 of the number of productive unique TCRs and the result was subtracted from 1. Whether each scalp clone was CD4 or CD8 was inferred by checking scalp TCRbeta sequences against the CD4 and CD8 repertoires from sorted blood. TCRdb holds this immuneACCESS table with in-frame rearrangements only. Some clones are missing; in checked studies, unresolved V genes explain under half, and the rest has no known cause. That table is the source of V, J and clone size, and D and trimming were worked out from the DNA. The sample table shows approximately 220,000 clones, and about two fifths are seen once. Jointly, the top ten make up around 0.48% of the sample.

The meaning of the sample's treatment or condition label: oral pan-JAK inhibitor, 5-10 mg twice daily. Lesional scalp punch biopsies and peripheral blood were collected from alopecia areata patients. After PBMCs were isolated by density centrifugation and stained for CD3, CD4 and CD8, a FACSAria was used to sort CD4+ and CD8+ T cells. The TCR was taken from a human donor with alopecia areata. The sequencing used CD4+ T cells sorted from blood, collected at approximately week 31, from a patient treated with tofacitinib. The receptor chain draws on TRBV2 and TRBJ1-1; the D gene identity is not certain. The nucleotide sequence is TGTGCCAGCATTCCGGACGTGCATGAAGCTTTCTTT. Protein translation: CASIPDVHEAFF.